Listed below are T cell receptor beta chains from one sample, sequenced in a study of PD-1 blockade in classical Hodgkin lymphoma. Produced via immunoSEQ multiplex PCR; TCRdb's table is partial and in-frame only. The sample yields about 20,000 clones, roughly 65% seen once. This specimen was peripheral blood mononuclear cells (PBMCs), taken before the fourth cycle of nivolumab. Receptors originate from a human donor with classical Hodgkin lymphoma. Each CDR3 is given with its conserved first and last residue. Each record gives: J gene, D gene, V gene, CDR3 DNA, CDR3 protein. A D gene is named only where the DNA matches it firmly.

J gene: TRBJ2-1; D gene: TRBD2; V gene: TRBV2; CDR3 DNA: TGTGCCAGCAGTGATCTAGCGGCTAAGTACAATGAGCAGTTCTTC; CDR3 protein: CASSDLAAKYNEQFF
J gene: TRBJ2-3; D gene: TRBD2; V gene: TRBV7-2; CDR3 DNA: TGTGCCAGCAGCGCCGGACTAGCGGGAGGGCCCGGAGATACGCAGTATTTT; CDR3 protein: CASSAGLAGGPGDTQYF
J gene: TRBJ2-7; D gene: .; V gene: TRBV28; CDR3 DNA: TGTGCCAGCAAGGAGGGCCCTAGGGAGCAGTACTTC; CDR3 protein: CASKEGPREQYF
J gene: TRBJ1-2; D gene: .; V gene: TRBV15; CDR3 DNA: TGTGCCACCAGCAGAGATAGGCCTCCAGATTATCGTGGCTACACCTTC; CDR3 protein: CATSRDRPPDYRGYTF
J gene: TRBJ2-3; D gene: .; V gene: TRBV28; CDR3 DNA: TGTGCCAGCAGTTTAGGTTTCGTGGGCCTCGAGGAAGGAGATACGCAGTATTTT; CDR3 protein: CASSLGFVGLEEGDTQYF
J gene: TRBJ2-1; D gene: .; V gene: TRBV11-3; CDR3 DNA: TGTGCCAGCAGCTTAGAATTCCATGAGCAGTTCTTC; CDR3 protein: CASSLEFHEQFF
J gene: TRBJ2-1; D gene: TRBD1; V gene: TRBV5-1; CDR3 DNA: TGCGCCAGCAGCTCACAGGGGAATGAGCAGTTCTTC; CDR3 protein: CASSSQGNEQFF
J gene: TRBJ1-3; D gene: .; V gene: TRBV6-1; CDR3 DNA: TGTGCCACAGGGACCAGGGAAAGCTCTGGAAACACCATATATTTT; CDR3 protein: CATGTRESSGNTIYF
J gene: TRBJ1-5; D gene: .; V gene: TRBV9; CDR3 DNA: TGTGCCAGCAGCCCCAGCCCGCAGAGCAATCAGCCCCAGCATTTT; CDR3 protein: CASSPSPQSNQPQHF
J gene: TRBJ2-3; D gene: .; V gene: TRBV14; CDR3 DNA: TGTGCCAGCAGCTCCTCCGGGGGCGGGCATACGCAGTATTTT; CDR3 protein: CASSSSGGGHTQYF